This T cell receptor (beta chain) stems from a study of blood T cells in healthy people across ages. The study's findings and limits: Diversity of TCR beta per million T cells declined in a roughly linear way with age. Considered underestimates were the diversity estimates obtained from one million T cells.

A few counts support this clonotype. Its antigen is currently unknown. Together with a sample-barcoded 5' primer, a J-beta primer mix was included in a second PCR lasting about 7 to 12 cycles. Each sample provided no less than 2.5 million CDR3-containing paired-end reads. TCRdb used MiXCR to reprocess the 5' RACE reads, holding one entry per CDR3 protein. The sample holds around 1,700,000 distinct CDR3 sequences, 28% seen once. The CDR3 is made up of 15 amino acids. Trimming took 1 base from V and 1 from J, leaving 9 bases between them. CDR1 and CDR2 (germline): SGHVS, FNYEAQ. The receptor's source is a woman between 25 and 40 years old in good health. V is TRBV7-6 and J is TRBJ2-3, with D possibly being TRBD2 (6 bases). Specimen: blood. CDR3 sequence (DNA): TGTGCCAGCAGCTTAGGGGAGCGGGGCACAGATACGCAGTATTTT. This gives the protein CASSLGERGTDTQYF.